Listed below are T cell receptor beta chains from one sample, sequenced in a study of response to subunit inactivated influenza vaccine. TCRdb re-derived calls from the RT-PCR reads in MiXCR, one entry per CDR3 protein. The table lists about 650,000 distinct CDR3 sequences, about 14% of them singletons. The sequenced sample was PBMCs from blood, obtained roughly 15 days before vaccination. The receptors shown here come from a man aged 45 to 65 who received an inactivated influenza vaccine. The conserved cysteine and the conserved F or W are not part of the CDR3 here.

CDR3 protein: ASSLVGGGFSYEQY; CDR3 length: 14; J gene: TRBJ2-7; V gene: TRBV7-2
CDR3 protein: ASNRQGARTDTQY; CDR3 length: 13; J gene: TRBJ2-3; V gene: TRBV4-1
CDR3 protein: SVEGLAGGGGILDTQY; CDR3 length: 16; J gene: TRBJ2-3; V gene: TRBV29-1
CDR3 protein: ASSIQGSNQPQH; CDR3 length: 12; J gene: TRBJ1-5; V gene: TRBV19
CDR3 protein: ASSFFGRAEDTQY; CDR3 length: 13; J gene: TRBJ2-3; V gene: TRBV12-3/TRBV12-4
CDR3 protein: ASSFGVKKNEKLF; CDR3 length: 13; J gene: TRBJ1-4; V gene: TRBV28
CDR3 protein: ASSLPGLQGARTEAF; CDR3 length: 15; J gene: TRBJ1-1; V gene: TRBV7-2
CDR3 protein: ASSSGLAMDLHEQF; CDR3 length: 14; J gene: TRBJ2-1; V gene: TRBV5-1
CDR3 protein: ASSQIWGPTQNTEAF; CDR3 length: 15; J gene: TRBJ1-1; V gene: TRBV3-2
CDR3 protein: ASSLGGPSQY; CDR3 length: 10; J gene: TRBJ2-7; V gene: TRBV5-1
CDR3 protein: ASTNRGYEQF; CDR3 length: 10; J gene: TRBJ2-1; V gene: TRBV2
CDR3 protein: ASSQPSGSPYNEQF; CDR3 length: 14; J gene: TRBJ2-1; V gene: TRBV14
CDR3 protein: ASSLGDRVNTEAF; CDR3 length: 13; J gene: TRBJ1-1; V gene: TRBV7-2
CDR3 protein: SVAGTGKTYEQY; CDR3 length: 12; J gene: TRBJ2-7; V gene: TRBV29-1